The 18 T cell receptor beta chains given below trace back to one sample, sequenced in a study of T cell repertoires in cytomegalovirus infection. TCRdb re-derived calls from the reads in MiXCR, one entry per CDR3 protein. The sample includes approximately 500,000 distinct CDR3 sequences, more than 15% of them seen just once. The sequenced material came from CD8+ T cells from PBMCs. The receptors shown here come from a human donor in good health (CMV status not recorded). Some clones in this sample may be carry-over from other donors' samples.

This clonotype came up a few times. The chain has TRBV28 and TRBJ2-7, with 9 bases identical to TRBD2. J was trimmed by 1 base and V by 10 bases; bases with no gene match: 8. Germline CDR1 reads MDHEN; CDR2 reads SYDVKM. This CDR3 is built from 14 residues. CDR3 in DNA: TGTGCCATCAAAGGGACTAGCAGATCCTACGAGCAGTACTTC. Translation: CAIKGTSRSYEQYF.

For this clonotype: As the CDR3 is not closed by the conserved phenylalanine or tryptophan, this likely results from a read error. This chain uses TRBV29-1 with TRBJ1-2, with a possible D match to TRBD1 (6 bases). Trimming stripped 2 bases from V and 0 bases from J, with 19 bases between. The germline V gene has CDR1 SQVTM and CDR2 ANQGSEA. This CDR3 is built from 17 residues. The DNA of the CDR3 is TGCAGCGTTGAAACAGGGATTCCGAGGCCCCCTAACTATGGCTACACCTTA. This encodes CSVETGIPRPPNYGYTL.

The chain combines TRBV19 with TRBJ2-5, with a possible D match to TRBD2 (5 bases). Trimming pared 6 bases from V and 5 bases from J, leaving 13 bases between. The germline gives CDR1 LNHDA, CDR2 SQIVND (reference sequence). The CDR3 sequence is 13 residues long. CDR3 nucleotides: TGTGCCAGTAGATCACTAGAAGTGGAGACCCAGTACTTC. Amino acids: CASRSLEVETQYF. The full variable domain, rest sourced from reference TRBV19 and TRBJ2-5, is DGGITQSPKYLFRKEGQNVTLSCEQNLNHDAMYWYRQDPGQGLRLIYYSQIVNDFQKGDIAEGYSVSREKKESFPLTVTSAQKNPTAFYLCASRSLEVETQYFGPGTRLLVL.

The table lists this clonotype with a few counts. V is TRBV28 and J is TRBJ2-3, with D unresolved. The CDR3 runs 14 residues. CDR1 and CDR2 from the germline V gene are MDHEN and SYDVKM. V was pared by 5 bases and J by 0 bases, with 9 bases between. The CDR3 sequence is CASSAVGSTDTQYF. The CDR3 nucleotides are TGTGCCAGCAGTGCCGTGGGCAGCACAGATACGCAGTATTTT.

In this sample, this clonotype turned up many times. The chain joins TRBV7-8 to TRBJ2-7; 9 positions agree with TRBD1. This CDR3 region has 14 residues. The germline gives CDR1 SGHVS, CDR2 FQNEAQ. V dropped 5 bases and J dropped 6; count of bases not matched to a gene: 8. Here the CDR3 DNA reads TGTGCCAGCAGCCCCTGGGACAGGGAGGGCGAGCAGTACTTC. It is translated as CASSPWDREGEQYF. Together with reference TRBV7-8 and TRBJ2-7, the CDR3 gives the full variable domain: GAGVSQSPRYKVAKRGQDVALRCDPISGHVSLFWYQQALGQGPEFLTYFQNEAQLDKSGLPSDRFFAERPEGSVSTLKIQRTQQEDSAVYLCASSPWDREGEQYFGPGTRLTVT.

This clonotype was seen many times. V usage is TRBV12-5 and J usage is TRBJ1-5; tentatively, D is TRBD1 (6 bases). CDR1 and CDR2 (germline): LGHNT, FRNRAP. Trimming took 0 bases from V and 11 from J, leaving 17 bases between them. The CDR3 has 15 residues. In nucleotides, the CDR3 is TGTGCTAGTGGTTTGGTACAAGGGGGGGAAGGGACCCAGCATTTT. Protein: CASGLVQGGEGTQHF. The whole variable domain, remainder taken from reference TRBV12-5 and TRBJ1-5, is DARVTQTPRHKVTEMGQEVTMRCQPILGHNTVFWYRQTMMQGLELLAYFRNRAPLDDSGMPKDRFSAEMPDATLATLKIQPSEPRDSAVYFCASGLVQGGEGTQHFGDGTRLSIL.

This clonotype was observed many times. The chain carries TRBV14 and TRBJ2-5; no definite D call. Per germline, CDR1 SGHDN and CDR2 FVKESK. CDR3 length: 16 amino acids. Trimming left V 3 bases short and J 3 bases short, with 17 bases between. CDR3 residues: CASSQFQMGGKETQYF. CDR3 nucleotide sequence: TGTGCCAGCAGCCAGTTTCAAATGGGTGGTAAAGAGACCCAGTACTTC.

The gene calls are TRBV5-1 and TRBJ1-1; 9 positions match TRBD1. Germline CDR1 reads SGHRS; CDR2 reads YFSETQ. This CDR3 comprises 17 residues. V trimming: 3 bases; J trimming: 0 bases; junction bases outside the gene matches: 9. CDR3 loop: CASSSHPGQGMNTEAFF. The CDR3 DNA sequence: TGCGCCAGCAGCTCGCATCCGGGACAGGGCATGAACACTGAAGCTTTCTTT. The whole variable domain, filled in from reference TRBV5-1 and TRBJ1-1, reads KAGVTQTPRYLIKTRGQQVTLSCSPISGHRSVSWYQQTPGQGLQFLFEYFSETQRNKGNFPGRFSGRQFSNSRSEMNVSTLELGDSALYLCASSSHPGQGMNTEAFFGQGTRLTVV.

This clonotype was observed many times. The CDR3 loop is CASSLRTGPPGGNTEAFF. CDR3 coding DNA: TGTGCCAGCAGCTTAAGGACAGGCCCACCTGGGGGGAACACTGAAGCTTTCTTT. The gene calls are TRBV11-2 and TRBJ1-1, with 7 bases matching TRBD1. CDR3 length equals 18 residues. With V trimmed by 2 bases and J by 1 base, 13 bases remained unmatched. Per the germline V gene, CDR1 is SGHAT and CDR2 is FQNNGV.

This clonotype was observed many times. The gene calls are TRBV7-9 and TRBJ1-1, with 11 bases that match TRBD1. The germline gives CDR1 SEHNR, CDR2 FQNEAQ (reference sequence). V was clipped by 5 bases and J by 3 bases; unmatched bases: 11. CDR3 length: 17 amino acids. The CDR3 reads CASSGGDRGNLYTEAFF. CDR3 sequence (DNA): TGTGCCAGCAGCGGGGGGGACAGGGGGAACCTATACACTGAAGCTTTCTTT.

Here the CDR3 reads CAISESTWRATIGSYNEQFF. For the CDR3, the DNA is TGTGCCATCAGTGAGTCGACATGGCGGGCCACTATCGGCTCCTACAATGAGCAGTTCTTC. The chain couples TRBV10-3 to TRBJ2-1; D might be TRBD2 (5 bases). Germline V gene data show CDR1 as ENHRY and CDR2 as SYGVKD. V lost 0 bases to trimming and J lost 0 bases, with 21 bases between them. The length of the CDR3 is 20 residues.

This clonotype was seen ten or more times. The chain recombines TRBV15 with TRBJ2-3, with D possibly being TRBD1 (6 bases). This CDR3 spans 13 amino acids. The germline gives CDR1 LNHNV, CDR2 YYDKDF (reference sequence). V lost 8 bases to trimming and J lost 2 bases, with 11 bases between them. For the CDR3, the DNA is TGTGCCACCGAGGGGGTTAACACAGATACGCAGTATTTT. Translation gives CATEGVNTDTQYF.

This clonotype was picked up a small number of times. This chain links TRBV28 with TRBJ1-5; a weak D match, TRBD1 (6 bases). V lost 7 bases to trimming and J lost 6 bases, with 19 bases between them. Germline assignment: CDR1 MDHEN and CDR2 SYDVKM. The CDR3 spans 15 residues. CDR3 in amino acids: CASTPRGGRVQPQHF. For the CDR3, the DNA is TGTGCCAGCACCCCACGAGGGGGGCGCGTTCAGCCCCAGCATTTT.

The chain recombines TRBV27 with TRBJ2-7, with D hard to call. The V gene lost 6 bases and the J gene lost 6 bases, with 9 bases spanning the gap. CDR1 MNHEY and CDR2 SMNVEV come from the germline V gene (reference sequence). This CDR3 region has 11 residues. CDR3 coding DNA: TGTGCCAGCAGCGACGGGCTCGAGCAGTACTTC. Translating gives CASSDGLEQYF.

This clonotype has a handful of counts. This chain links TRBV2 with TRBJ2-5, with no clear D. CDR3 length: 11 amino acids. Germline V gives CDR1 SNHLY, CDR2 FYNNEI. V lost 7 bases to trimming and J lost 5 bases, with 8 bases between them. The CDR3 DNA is TGTGCCAGCAATGTTCGGGAGACCCAGTACTTC. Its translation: CASNVRETQYF.

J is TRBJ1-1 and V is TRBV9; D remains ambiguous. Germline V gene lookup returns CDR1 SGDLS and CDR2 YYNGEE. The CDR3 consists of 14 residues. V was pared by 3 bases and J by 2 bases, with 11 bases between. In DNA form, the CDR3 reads TGTGCCAGCAGCGGGTCTACAGCTAACACTGAAGCTTTCTTT. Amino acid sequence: CASSGSTANTEAFF.

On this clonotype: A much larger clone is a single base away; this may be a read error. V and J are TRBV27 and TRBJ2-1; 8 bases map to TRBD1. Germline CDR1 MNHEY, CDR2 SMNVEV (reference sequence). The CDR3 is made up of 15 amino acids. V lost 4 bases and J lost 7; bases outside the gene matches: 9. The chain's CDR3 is CASSYETGDGNEQFF. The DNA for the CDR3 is TGTGCCAGCAGTTACGAGACAGGGGACGGAAATGAGCAGTTCTTC.

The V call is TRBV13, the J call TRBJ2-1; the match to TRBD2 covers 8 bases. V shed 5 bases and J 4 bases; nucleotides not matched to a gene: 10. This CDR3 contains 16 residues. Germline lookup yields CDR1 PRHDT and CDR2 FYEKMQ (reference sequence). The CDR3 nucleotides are TGTGCCAGCAGCACCACTTCGGGGGGGATATACAATGAGCAGTTCTTC. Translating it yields CASSTTSGGIYNEQFF.